This T cell receptor (beta chain) was identified during a study of blood T cell repertoires in COVID-19. Study-wide background: Sources were T cells, B-cell-depleted T cells, or PBMCs; the material itself was cDNA or gDNA.

Produced via immunoSEQ multiplex PCR; TCRdb's table is partial and in-frame only. This sample has approximately 150,000 clones, with more than 85% found just once. The V segment lost 0 bases and the J segment 8 bases; nucleotides outside the gene matches: 10. The CDR3 length is 16 residues. Germline CDR1 SGHRS, CDR2 YFSETQ. This chain joins TRBV5-1 and TRBJ1-4, with TRBD1 identical over 7 bases. The clonotype was recovered from a woman aged 55-75 years with COVID-19, enrolled during active disease. The source material was peripheral blood. CDR3: CASSLGLGQGDEKLFF. Written as DNA, the CDR3 is TGCGCCAGCAGCTTGGGATTAGGTCAGGGGGACGAAAAACTGTTTTTT.